The 14 T cell receptor beta chains reported below all come from one sample, sequenced in a study of T cells in Graves' hyperthyroidism and ophthalmopathy. The CDR3 regions of TCR beta were amplified from RNA transcripts. TCR CDR3 underwent first-round RT-PCR with the HTBI primer set. TCRdb reprocessed the multiplex PCR reads via MiXCR and lists one record per CDR3 protein. The table shows 620,000 or so distinct CDR3 sequences, with about 14% occurring only once. The sample consisted of blood. The receptors were gathered from a woman in her 50s with Graves' ophthalmopathy.

V is TRBV19 and J is TRBJ1-1; no firm D call. The CDR3 spans 11 residues. Trimming took 1 base from V and 7 from J, leaving 4 bases between them. Germline V gene sequence: CDR1 LNHDA, CDR2 SQIVND (reference sequence). CDR3 in amino acids: CASSIAGEAFF. The CDR3 bases are TGTGCCAGTAGTATAGCAGGTGAAGCTTTCTTT.

V and J are TRBV5-1 and TRBJ1-1; 10 nucleotides align to TRBD1. The germline V gene has CDR1 SGHRS and CDR2 YFSETQ. V shed 4 bases, J shed 3 bases, and the junction held 3 bases outside the gene matches. This CDR3 has 14 residues. CDR3 bases: TGCGCCAGCAGCGGGGGGACAGGGGACACTGAAGCTTTCTTT. Translation: CASSGGTGDTEAFF.

Only a few counts were recorded for this clonotype. The chain uses TRBV7-9 and TRBJ2-3, with 8 bases identical to TRBD2. Unmatched junction bases numbered 10, after V lost 6 bases and J lost 2 bases. Looked up from germline, CDR1 is SEHNR and CDR2 is FQNEAQ (reference sequence). The CDR3 is made up of 16 amino acids. CDR3: CASSRGGSGTTDTQYF. Here the CDR3 DNA reads TGTGCCAGCAGTCGCGGGGGGAGCGGTACCACAGATACGCAGTATTTT. Supplemented by reference TRBV7-9 and TRBJ2-3, the full variable domain reads DTGVSQNPRHKITKRGQNVTFRCDPISEHNRLYWYRQTLGQGPEFLTYFQNEAQLEKSRLLSDRFSAERPKGSFSTLEIQRTEQGDSAMYLCASSRGGSGTTDTQYFGPGTRLTVL.

In its sample, this clonotype was seen many times. J is TRBJ2-1 and V is TRBV28; D is ambiguous. V was clipped by 5 bases and J by 10 bases, with 9 bases between them. Per the germline V gene, CDR1 is MDHEN and CDR2 is SYDVKM. The CDR3 is made up of 11 amino acids. DNA for the CDR3: TGTGCCAGCAGTCTGACCTTCGAGCAGTTCTTC. The encoded protein is CASSLTFEQFF.

There are many counts of this clonotype. The chain carries TRBV20-1 and TRBJ2-3; 11 bases match TRBD2. Per germline, CDR1 DFQATT and CDR2 SNEGSKA (reference sequence). This CDR3 has 14 amino acids. V lost 1 base, J lost 4 bases, and 1 base stayed unmatched. CDR3 nucleotide sequence: TGCAGTGCTAGAGTAGCGGGAGGGCCAGATACGCAGTATTTT. This gives the protein CSARVAGGPDTQYF.

CDR3 sequence reads: CASRRGTAMNTEAFF. The CDR3, as DNA: TGTGCCAGCAGGAGAGGGACGGCCATGAACACTGAAGCTTTCTTT. This chain connects TRBV2 to TRBJ1-1; weak D call: TRBD1 (5 bases). The length of the CDR3 is 15 residues. From germline, CDR1 is SNHLY and CDR2 FYNNEI. V lost 6 bases and J lost 0, with 14 bases in between.

The J gene is TRBJ2-7, the V gene TRBV11-2, with TRBD2 as a possible D gene (5 bases). Germline assignment: CDR1 SGHAT and CDR2 FQNNGV. There are 15 residues in the CDR3. Trimming cost V 0 bases and J 6 bases, with 15 bases left between them. CDR3 region: CASSLDAGGMAEQYF. CDR3 sequence (DNA): TGTGCCAGCAGCTTAGATGCCGGAGGTATGGCCGAGCAGTACTTC. Full variable domain (missing parts from reference TRBV11-2 and TRBJ2-7): EAGVAQSPRYKIIEKRQSVAFWCNPISGHATLYWYQQILGQGPKLLIQFQNNGVVDDSQLPKDRFSAERLKGVDSTLKIQPAKLEDSAVYLCASSLDAGGMAEQYFGPGTRLTVT.

This clonotype has ten or more counts. This chain connects TRBV12-3 or TRBV12-4 to TRBJ1-2; 8 bases agree with TRBD1. The V and J ends lost 7 bases and 4 bases, in that order; junction bases with no gene match: 5. This CDR3 region has 13 residues. CDR3 in amino acids: CASTLDRAYGYTF. The CDR3 nucleotides are TGTGCCAGCACCTTGGACAGGGCCTATGGCTACACCTTC.

In its sample, this clonotype was seen many times. The chain links TRBV27 to TRBJ1-1; D is uncertain. CDR1 and CDR2 from the germline V gene are MNHEY and SMNVEV (reference sequence). Trimming shortened V by 4 bases and J by 4 bases, and 16 bases separated the two germline ends. This CDR3 region has 15 residues. The CDR3 DNA follows: TGTGCCAGCAGTTCTGCGCGGGCGCGCCGCACTGAAGCTTTCTTT. Translation gives CASSSARARRTEAFF.

This clonotype was picked up many times. This chain uses TRBV10-3 with TRBJ2-1, with 11 bases lining up with TRBD1. This CDR3 has 16 amino acids. Germline CDR1 and CDR2: ENHRY and SYGVKD. V lost 0 bases to trimming and J lost 6 bases; unmatched junction nucleotides: 4. The CDR3 DNA follows: TGTGCCATCAGTGAGTCGGGGGGGACAGGGGGCAATGAGCAGTTCTTC. Its protein is CAISESGGTGGNEQFF.

The table lists this clonotype with many counts. The J gene is TRBJ2-1, the V gene TRBV6-2 or TRBV6-3, with 8 bases lining up with TRBD2. This CDR3 has 18 amino acids. J gave up 0 bases and V 5 bases, and 12 bases lay outside the gene matches. Germline CDR1 and CDR2: MNHEY and SVGEGT. The CDR3 nucleotides read TGTGCCAGCAGTGACAGGCTAGCGGGCGGGACCTCCTACAATGAGCAGTTCTTC. Protein product: CASSDRLAGGTSYNEQFF.

This clonotype was counted at least ten times. The V and J genes are TRBV30 and TRBJ1-1; D remains unclear. Germline CDR1 reads GTSNPN; CDR2 reads SVGIG (reference sequence). The CDR3 covers 13 residues. V lost 3 bases and J 1 base, leaving 9 bases between the germline ends. The CDR3 loop reads CAWSVQENTEAFF. The CDR3 region has the DNA TGTGCCTGGAGCGTCCAGGAGAACACTGAAGCTTTCTTT.

The rearrangement joins TRBV7-9 to TRBJ1-2; no firm D call. Germline V gene sequence: CDR1 SEHNR, CDR2 FQNEAQ (reference sequence). CDR3 length: 15 amino acids. The V end lost 1 base, the J end lost 8 bases, and 17 bases lay between the germline ends. As DNA, the CDR3 is TGTGCCAGCAGCTTAGACGCCGGGCCTACGAAAGGCTACACCTTC. Translated: CASSLDAGPTKGYTF. The whole variable domain, remainder taken from reference TRBV7-9 and TRBJ1-2, is DTGVSQNPRHKITKRGQNVTFRCDPISEHNRLYWYRQTLGQGPEFLTYFQNEAQLEKSRLLSDRFSAERPKGSFSTLEIQRTEQGDSAMYLCASSLDAGPTKGYTFGSGTRLTVV.

This chain links TRBV28 with TRBJ1-5; D unclear. The CDR3 has 12 amino acids. Germline V lookup: CDR1 MDHEN, CDR2 SYDVKM. V dropped 5 bases and J dropped 6 bases, with 8 bases sitting between them. CDR3 residues: CASSTRSQPQHF. The CDR3 DNA sequence: TGTGCCAGCAGTACGAGGAGTCAGCCCCAGCATTTT.